Following are 12 T cell receptor beta chains from one sample sequenced in a study of blood T cell repertoires in COVID-19. Measured with immunoSEQ multiplex PCR; TCRdb has only the in-frame clones, and not every one. The sample shows about 83,000 clones, over 60% of them seen only once. Sequencing input: peripheral blood. All receptors derive from an elderly woman with active or convalescent COVID-19.

This clone was seen only a few times. The chain links TRBV6-6 to TRBJ1-4, with a tentative D call TRBD1 (5 bases). In germline, CDR1 is MNHNY, CDR2 SVGAGI (reference sequence). The CDR3 loop spans 14 amino acids. V gave up 2 bases and J gave up 5 bases, with 9 bases separating them. The CDR3 spells CASSYGAINEKLFF. CDR3 sequence (DNA): TGTGCCAGCAGTTACGGGGCCATAAATGAAAAACTGTTTTTT.

The sample holds a few counts of this clone. The chain is built from TRBV3-1 (or the pseudogene TRBV3-2) and TRBJ2-5, with D perhaps TRBD1 (5 bases). The germline V gene has CDR1 LGHDT and CDR2 YNNKEL (reference sequence). The CDR3 is made up of 14 amino acids. The V gene lost 0 bases and the J gene lost 7 bases, with 12 bases spanning the gap. The CDR3 spells CASSQDSGLGTQYF. The DNA for the CDR3 is TGTGCCAGCAGCCAAGACTCAGGGTTGGGGACCCAGTACTTC.

The rearrangement uses TRBV5-6 and TRBJ1-3, with D hard to call. Per the germline V gene, CDR1 is SGHDT and CDR2 is YYEEEE. V was shortened by 1 base and J by 0 bases, with 14 bases between the two germline ends. The CDR3 covers 17 residues. This CDR3 reads CASSLFWVRGSGNTIYF. The CDR3 DNA reads as TGTGCCAGCAGCTTGTTCTGGGTGAGAGGCTCTGGAAACACCATATATTTT.

This chain uses TRBV14 with TRBJ2-1; a weak D match, TRBD1 (5 bases). The CDR3 covers 15 residues. Trimming took off 4 bases at V and 3 bases at J, with 13 bases between the two ends. Germline CDR1 SGHDN, CDR2 FVKESK. The CDR3: CASSPDSSFYNEQFF. The CDR3 DNA reads as TGTGCCAGCAGCCCCGACAGTTCCTTCTACAATGAGCAGTTCTTC.

In DNA form, the CDR3 reads TGTGCCAGCAGTTTAGCCGGGACAGGGGAAGACGAGCAGTACTTC. The encoded protein is CASSLAGTGEDEQYF. The rearrangement uses TRBV28 and TRBJ2-7; 10 bases fit TRBD1. The junction had 6 bases not matched to a gene; V was cut back by 2 bases and J by 5 bases. Germline lookup yields CDR1 MDHEN and CDR2 SYDVKM. The CDR3 consists of 15 residues. The whole variable domain, remainder taken from reference TRBV28 and TRBJ2-7, is DVKVTQSSRYLVKRTGEKVFLECVQDMDHENMFWYRQDPGLGLRLIYFSYDVKMKEKGDIPEGYSVSREKKERFSLILESASTNQTSMYLCASSLAGTGEDEQYFGPGTRLTVT.

The chain uses TRBV27 and TRBJ1-1, with D possibly being TRBD1 (5 bases). Germline V gives CDR1 MNHEY, CDR2 SMNVEV (reference sequence). Deletions cut 6 bases from V and 1 base from J, with 18 bases between. The CDR3 covers 16 residues. CDR3 in amino acids: CASSFLGTGSNTEAFF. The CDR3 DNA is TGTGCCAGCAGCTTCCTGGGTACAGGTTCGAACACTGAAGCTTTCTTT.

By frequency in the sample, this clone is medium-sized (0.01 to 0.1%). The chain uses TRBV7-9 and TRBJ1-6; 7 bases are a match to TRBD1. The CDR3 extends over 15 amino acids. From germline, CDR1 is SEHNR and CDR2 FQNEAQ (reference sequence). V lost 8 bases, J lost 6 bases, and 10 bases stayed unmatched. The CDR3 reads CASGPTGNVNSPLHF. CDR3 nucleotide sequence: TGTGCCAGCGGCCCGACAGGGAACGTTAATTCACCCCTCCACTTT.

This chain joins TRBV12-3 or TRBV12-4 and TRBJ2-1; 10 nucleotides line up with TRBD1. V shed 7 bases and J 8 bases; nucleotides not matched to a gene: 5. CDR3 length: 13 amino acids. This CDR3 is CASTAGTGDEQFF. DNA for the CDR3: TGTGCCAGCACCGCCGGGACAGGGGATGAGCAGTTCTTC.

CDR3 in DNA: TGTGCCAGCAGCCCCAGAACAACCGGGGAGCTGTTTTTT. Its translation: CASSPRTTGELFF. The chain couples TRBV7-3 to TRBJ2-2; D ambiguous. Trimming stripped 5 bases from V and 5 bases from J, with 9 bases between. The CDR3 runs 13 residues. The germline V gene has CDR1 SGHTA and CDR2 FQGTGA.

V is TRBV19 and J is TRBJ2-2, with TRBD2 matching 10 bases. V lost 4 bases to trimming and J lost 8 bases; unmatched junction nucleotides: 10. Germline V gene data show CDR1 as LNHDA and CDR2 as SQIVND (reference sequence). The CDR3 spans 16 residues. For the CDR3, the DNA is TGTGCCAGTAGTAACAAGCGGGGGGGCCCAAGTGGGGAGCTGTTTTTT. Residues: CASSNKRGGPSGELFF.

This clone was picked up one time. V and J are TRBV19 and TRBJ2-1; 9 nucleotides match TRBD2. V lost 1 base and J lost 7; bases outside the gene matches: 5. The CDR3 sequence is 15 residues long. CDR1 LNHDA and CDR2 SQIVND come from the germline V gene (reference sequence). The DNA for the CDR3 is TGTGCCAGTAGTATAGGTAGCGGGGGTTTTAATGAGCAGTTCTTC. It encodes CASSIGSGGFNEQFF.

This clone was observed a few times. This CDR3 reads CASSVGQGAYEQYF. The CDR3 DNA is TGTGCCAGCAGCGTAGGACAGGGGGCTTACGAGCAGTACTTC. V and J are TRBV9 and TRBJ2-7; TRBD1 matches at 10 bases. This CDR3 has 14 amino acids. Germline assignment: CDR1 SGDLS and CDR2 YYNGEE. The ends lost 0 bases at V and 4 bases at J; junction bases unmatched: 1. Full variable domain (missing parts from reference TRBV9 and TRBJ2-7): DSGVTQTPKHLITATGQRVTLRCSPRSGDLSVYWYQQSLDQGLQFLIQYYNGEERAKGNILERFSAQQFPDLHSELNLSSLELGDSALYFCASSVGQGAYEQYFGPGTRLTVT.